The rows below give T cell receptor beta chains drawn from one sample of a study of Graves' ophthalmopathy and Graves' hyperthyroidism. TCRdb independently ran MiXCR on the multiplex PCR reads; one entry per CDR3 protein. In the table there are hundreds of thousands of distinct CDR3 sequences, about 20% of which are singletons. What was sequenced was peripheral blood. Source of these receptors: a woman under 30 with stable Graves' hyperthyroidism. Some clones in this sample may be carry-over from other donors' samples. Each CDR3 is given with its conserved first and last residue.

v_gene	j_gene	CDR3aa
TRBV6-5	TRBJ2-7	CASSSVDHQSYEQYF
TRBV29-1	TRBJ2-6	CSVKSPSRANVLTF
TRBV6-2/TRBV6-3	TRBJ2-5	CASSYGGTSQETQYF
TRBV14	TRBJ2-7	CASSQEAQHSYEQYF
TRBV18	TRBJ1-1	CASSVAGGLENTEAFF
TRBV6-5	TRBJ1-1	CASNLPGVNTEAFF
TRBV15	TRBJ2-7	CATSQASGGYEQYF
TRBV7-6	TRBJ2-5	CASSLPPGRAQYF
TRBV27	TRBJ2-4	CASSLWGTGGLIGNIQYF
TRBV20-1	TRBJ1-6	CSAPPTGSVSPLHF
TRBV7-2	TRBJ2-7	CASSPLLRRVNEQYF
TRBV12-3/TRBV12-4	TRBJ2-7	CASSLTVYEQYF
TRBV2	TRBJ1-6	CASSGRTGWDSPLHF
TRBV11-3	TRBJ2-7	CASSLVGAGFYEQYF
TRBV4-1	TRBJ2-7	CASSQEDRSTYEQYF
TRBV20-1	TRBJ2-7	CSARELAGGIYEQYF
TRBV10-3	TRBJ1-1	CAISEPGTGKNTEAFF
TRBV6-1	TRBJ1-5	CASSDMIFNQPQHF
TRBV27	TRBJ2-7	CASSLSPSYEQYF
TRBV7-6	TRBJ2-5	CASSRTRTETQYF
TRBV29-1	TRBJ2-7	CSVGGDSYEQYF
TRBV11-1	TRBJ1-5	CASSPSPGQENYSNQPQHF
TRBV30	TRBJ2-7	CAWSSNLPSYEQYF
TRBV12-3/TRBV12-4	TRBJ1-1	CASSWTGTATEAFF
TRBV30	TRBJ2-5	CAWDGPRGTQYF
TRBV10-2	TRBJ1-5	CASSVGTGGSNQPQHF
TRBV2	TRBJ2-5	CASSEATGVGETQYF
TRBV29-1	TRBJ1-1	CSVSRGGTGTEAFF
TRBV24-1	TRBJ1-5	CATSDFRGNQPQHF
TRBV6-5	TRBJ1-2	CASILNRGGYGYTF
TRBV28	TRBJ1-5	CASSFVNSNQPQHF
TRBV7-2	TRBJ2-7	CASSSPGQVQYF
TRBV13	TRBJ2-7	CASSLSWRASSYEQYF
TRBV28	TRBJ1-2	CASSLWDRDRYTF